This passage covers 18 T cell receptor beta chains from one sample sequenced in a study of shared T cell receptors in the human thymus. Some clones are missing from TCRdb's copy, which holds only in-frame ones; the method was immunoSEQ multiplex PCR. Of some 700,000 clones listed, 85% to 90% are singletons. The sample was also linked to a second study, of human thymus T cells.

The sequencing input was thymocytes. The receptor set was obtained from a boy under two years old with a congenital heart defect.

This clone was seen only once. The rearrangement uses TRBV10-1 and TRBJ1-2; weak D call: TRBD1 (6 bases). Germline assignment: CDR1 WNHNN and CDR2 SYGVQD (reference sequence). Trimming stripped 8 bases from V and 7 bases from J, with 20 bases between. This CDR3 comprises 14 residues. CDR3 DNA sequence: TGCGCCAGCCTTCGGAATACAGGGAATTGTGGCTACACCTTC. Residues: CASLRNTGNCGYTF.

This sequence joins TRBV7-8 and TRBJ2-7; no clear D gene. V gave up 2 bases and J gave up 0 bases, with 8 bases separating them. The germline V gene encodes CDR1 SGHVS and CDR2 FQNEAQ. The CDR3 extends over 14 amino acids. The CDR3 nucleotides read TGTGCCAGCAGCTTACCTTCCCTCTCCTACGAGCAGTACTTC. This codes for CASSLPSLSYEQYF.

The J gene is TRBJ2-7, the V gene TRBV11-3, with TRBD2 identical over 9 bases. J was trimmed by 4 bases and V by 3 bases; bases with no gene match: 16. Germline loops: CDR1 SGHNT, CDR2 YENEEA. The CDR3 has 18 amino acids. CDR3 coding DNA: TGTGCCAGCAGCTTTCAGGGGGGGACGGTAGCGGGAGTGTACGAGCAGTACTTC. Encoded protein: CASSFQGGTVAGVYEQYF.

Only a few counts were recorded for this clone. This chain uses TRBV19 with TRBJ2-7, with a possible D match to TRBD1 (6 bases). The CDR3 has 20 amino acids. CDR1 is LNHDA, CDR2 SQIVND, per germline (reference sequence). Trimming left V 7 bases short and J 3 bases short, with 34 bases between. CDR3 coding DNA: TGTGCCAGTAAGCTCAGGGCTTACCAGCTCGCCGGCAGGGGTGACTACGAGCAGTACTTC. It is translated as CASKLRAYQLAGRGDYEQYF. Full variable domain (rest looked up from reference TRBV19 and TRBJ2-7): DGGITQSPKYLFRKEGQNVTLSCEQNLNHDAMYWYRQDPGQGLRLIYYSQIVNDFQKGDIAEGYSVSREKKESFPLTVTSAQKNPTAFYLCASKLRAYQLAGRGDYEQYFGPGTRLTVT.

This clone is a singleton in its sample. The genes are TRBV30 and TRBJ2-3; 10 nucleotides align to TRBD2. The CDR3 consists of 18 residues. The germline gives CDR1 GTSNPN, CDR2 SVGIG (reference sequence). V lost 3 bases, J lost 0 bases, and 12 bases stayed unmatched. This CDR3 is CAWRKRTSGILSTDTQYF. The CDR3 nucleotides are TGTGCCTGGAGGAAGCGCACTAGCGGGATTCTTAGCACAGATACGCAGTATTTT.

The chain links TRBV9 to TRBJ2-2, with TRBD2 matching over 16 bases. CDR1 is SGDLS and CDR2 is YYNGEE in the germline V gene. V lost 0 bases and J lost 6; bases outside the gene matches: 2. The length of the CDR3 is 17 residues. CDR3 sequence: CASSVVGLAGGSGELFF. The DNA for the CDR3 is TGTGCCAGCAGCGTAGTGGGACTAGCGGGAGGGTCCGGGGAGCTGTTTTTT.

V is TRBV4-2 and J is TRBJ2-3; a weak D match, TRBD2 (5 bases). Germline V gene data show CDR1 as LGHNA and CDR2 as YNFKEQ. This CDR3 is 17 amino acids long. Trimming removed 7 bases from V and 1 base from J, with 21 bases in between. CDR3 coding DNA: TGTGCCAGCATGGGAATAGCGACTGCCAATGGCACAGATACGCAGTATTTT. Residues: CASMGIATANGTDTQYF.

The chain uses TRBV9 and TRBJ2-2; D possibly corresponds to TRBD2 (5 bases). V was cut by 2 bases and J by 9 bases, with 17 bases left in between. The CDR3 runs to 15 residues. Per the germline V gene, CDR1 is SGDLS and CDR2 is YYNGEE. The CDR3 nucleotides are TGTGCCAGCAGCGTCTTCGAGGGAGCGATGAGGGAGCTGTTTTTT. Protein product: CASSVFEGAMRELFF.

The chain employs TRBV7-7 and TRBJ2-1, with TRBD1 matching over 10 bases. CDR3 length equals 17 residues. Germline CDR1 and CDR2: SSHAT and FNYEAQ (reference sequence). The V gene end was trimmed by 4 bases and the J gene end by 4 bases; junction bases not matched to a gene: 10. The chain's CDR3 is CASSSRRDRGDYNEQFF. The DNA for the CDR3 is TGTGCCAGCAGCTCCCGCCGGGACAGGGGCGATTACAATGAGCAGTTCTTC.

The rearrangement uses TRBV10-3 and TRBJ2-2; TRBD2 matches at 12 bases. J lost 6 bases, V lost 4 bases, and 3 bases had no gene match. The germline gives CDR1 ENHRY, CDR2 SYGVKD. CDR3 size: 15 residues. The CDR3 region is CAISGLAGVPGELFF. The CDR3 DNA follows: TGTGCCATCAGTGGACTAGCGGGAGTTCCCGGGGAGCTGTTTTTT.

This clone was seen only a few times. The chain is built from TRBV2 and TRBJ2-5; D is undetermined. Germline loops: CDR1 SNHLY, CDR2 FYNNEI. CDR3 length: 13 residues. Trimming left V 7 bases short and J 4 bases short, with 13 bases between. The CDR3 DNA is TGTGCCAGCACCGGAGATCTACTAGAGACCCAGTACTTC. This codes for CASTGDLLETQYF.

The chain carries TRBV6-4 and TRBJ2-7; 13 bases fit TRBD2. V was pared by 5 bases and J by 5 bases, with 6 bases of the junction left unmatched. Germline V lookup: CDR1 MRHNA, CDR2 SNTAGT. This CDR3 region has 15 residues. CDR3 coding DNA: TGTGCCAGCAGTCCGGGACTAGCGGGACTAAACGAGCAGTACTTC. Amino acid sequence: CASSPGLAGLNEQYF.

The chain uses TRBV9 and TRBJ1-2; 8 nucleotides align to TRBD1. V lost 0 bases, J lost 7 bases, and 8 bases stayed unmatched. CDR1 and CDR2 (germline): SGDLS, YYNGEE. CDR3 size: 15 residues. The CDR3 region has the DNA TGTGCCAGCAGCGTAGGTTCCGGGGACAGGCTTGGCTACACCTTC. Its protein product is CASSVGSGDRLGYTF.

The chain links TRBV9 to TRBJ1-1; D not resolved. The CDR3 spans 14 residues. Germline lookup yields CDR1 SGDLS and CDR2 YYNGEE. The germline V and J ends were trimmed by 0 bases and 3 bases, with 9 bases remaining between them. This CDR3 reads CASSVDSFDTEAFF. CDR3 coding DNA: TGTGCCAGCAGCGTAGACAGTTTCGACACTGAAGCTTTCTTT. The full variable domain, completed using reference TRBV9 and TRBJ1-1, is DSGVTQTPKHLITATGQRVTLRCSPRSGDLSVYWYQQSLDQGLQFLIQYYNGEERAKGNILERFSAQQFPDLHSELNLSSLELGDSALYFCASSVDSFDTEAFFGQGTRLTVV.

A single count supports this clone. The genes are TRBV11-2 and TRBJ2-5; TRBD2 aligns across 7 bases. Germline V gives CDR1 SGHAT, CDR2 FQNNGV. The CDR3 is 13 residues long. With 7 bases clipped from V and 7 bases from J, the junction kept 9 bases outside the gene matches. The CDR3 protein is CASMPGGGRTQYF. CDR3 sequence (DNA): TGTGCCAGCATGCCCGGAGGCGGGAGGACCCAGTACTTC.

This clone was seen just once. The chain links TRBV5-1 to TRBJ2-3; weak D call: TRBD2 (6 bases). The germline CDR1 and CDR2 sequences are SGHRS and YFSETQ. V was cut by 1 base and J by 0 bases, with 12 bases left in between. This CDR3 region has 16 residues. CDR3 sequence reads: CASSLKGGTSTDTQYF. CDR3 coding DNA: TGCGCCAGCAGCTTGAAGGGCGGGACTAGCACAGATACGCAGTATTTT.

This clone was observed a handful of times. This chain links TRBV10-3 with TRBJ2-6; TRBD1 is a possible D gene (6 bases). CDR1 is ENHRY and CDR2 is SYGVKD in the germline V gene. The CDR3 spans 14 residues. Deletions cut 5 bases from V and 1 base from J, with 6 bases between. CDR3 sequence: CAISTGSGANVLTF. The CDR3 region has the DNA TGTGCCATCAGTACAGGGTCTGGGGCCAACGTCCTGACTTTC.

This sequence joins TRBV5-1 and TRBJ1-5; TRBD1 aligns across 8 bases. The CDR3 runs 15 residues. The junction had 4 bases not matched to a gene; V was cut back by 0 bases and J by 5 bases. Germline CDR1 SGHRS, CDR2 YFSETQ. The CDR3 region has the DNA TGCGCCAGCAGCTTGGGCGGGACAGGTGATCAGCCCCAGCATTTT. This translates into CASSLGGTGDQPQHF. The whole variable domain, filled in from reference TRBV5-1 and TRBJ1-5, reads KAGVTQTPRYLIKTRGQQVTLSCSPISGHRSVSWYQQTPGQGLQFLFEYFSETQRNKGNFPGRFSGRQFSNSRSEMNVSTLELGDSALYLCASSLGGTGDQPQHFGDGTRLSIL.